The source of this T cell receptor beta chain is a study of Ad26.COV2.S vaccination and SARS-CoV-2 variants. Study summary: By the intramuscular route, Ad26.COV2.S was given once, or twice 56 days apart. Study-level points and caveats: Vaccine recipients showed a spike-specific TCR breadth that was higher than in placebo recipients. Vaccine and placebo groups showed comparable non-spike TCR breadth.

Concerning this clone: Antigen unknown.

This table comes from immunoSEQ multiplex PCR, and its TCRdb copy is limited to in-frame clones, with some not included. The sample has over 250,000 clones, around 87% seen once; the top ten hold approximately 3.4%. Treatment denoted: some 20 received Ad26.COV2.S at low or high dose, single or two shots; several received placebo; per-sample allocation not given. Specimens were obtained on day 63 following the first vaccine or placebo injection. The study used a vaccine consisting of an Ad26 vector that expressed Wuhan-strain SARS-CoV-2 spike. This TCR was sampled from a person between 18 and 60 years old who received the Ad26.COV2.S COVID-19 vaccine or a placebo. The sequences come from peripheral blood, collected in a trial of Ad26.COV2.S vaccine versus placebo.

Here the CDR3 DNA reads TGTGCCAGCAGCTTAGAGGAGTACAATGAGCAGTTCTTC. As protein: CASSLEEYNEQFF. This chain uses TRBV7-9 with TRBJ2-1; D gene unclear. The CDR3 sequence is 13 residues long. The germline CDR1 and CDR2 sequences are SEHNR and FQNEAQ (reference sequence). Trimming took 1 base from V and 4 from J, leaving 5 bases between them.